This T cell receptor beta chain was sequenced during a study of cytomegalovirus exposure and HLA in healthy donors. It was with 60 Vbeta and 13 Jbeta primers that the PCR ran. The assay was immunoSEQ multiplex PCR, and TCRdb's table has in-frame clones only and misses some. The sample has around 190,000 clones; approximately 82% are singletons. Remarks on this clone: What it binds is unknown.

Trimming pared 5 bases from V and 5 bases from J, leaving 16 bases between. Germline CDR1 reads SGHVS; CDR2 reads FQNEAQ. CDR3 size: 15 residues. General observations from the study: Among TCR beta chains, those listed as cytomegalovirus-associated numbered roughly 150. In the analysis, some V segments, TRBV6-2 and TRBV6-3 included, were excluded as indistinguishable.

The V gene is TRBV7-8, the J gene TRBJ2-1; the D gene is possibly TRBD2 (6 bases). The clonotype originates from a girl under 10 years old in good health and CMV-seropositive. Sequencing was done on a sample of PBMCs. CDR3 residues: CASSPGVAFDNEQFF. CDR3 in DNA: TGTGCCAGCAGCCCGGGGGTAGCTTTTGACAATGAGCAGTTCTTC.